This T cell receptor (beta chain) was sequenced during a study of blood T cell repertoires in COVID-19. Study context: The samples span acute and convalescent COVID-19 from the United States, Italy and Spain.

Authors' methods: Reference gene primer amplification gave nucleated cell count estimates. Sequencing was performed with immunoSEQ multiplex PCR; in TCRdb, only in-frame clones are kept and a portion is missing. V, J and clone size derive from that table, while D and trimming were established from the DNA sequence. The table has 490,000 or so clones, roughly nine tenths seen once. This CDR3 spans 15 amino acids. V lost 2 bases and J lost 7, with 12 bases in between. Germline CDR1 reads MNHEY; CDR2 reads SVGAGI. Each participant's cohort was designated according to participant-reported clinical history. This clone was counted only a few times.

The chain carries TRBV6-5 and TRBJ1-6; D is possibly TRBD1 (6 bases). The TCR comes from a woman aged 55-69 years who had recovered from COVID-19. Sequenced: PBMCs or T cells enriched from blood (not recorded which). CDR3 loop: CASSYRGQGNSPLHF. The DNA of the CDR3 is TGTGCCAGCAGTTACCGTGGTCAGGGGAATTCACCCCTCCACTTT.